This passage covers 8 T cell receptor beta chains from one sample sequenced in a study of early T cells in non-severe SARS-CoV-2 infection. TCRdb ran MiXCR on the 5' RACE reads and lists one entry per CDR3 protein. Of 55,000 to 70,000 distinct CDR3 sequences detected, less than 5% appear once; the ten largest clones hold roughly 5%. The material sequenced was whole blood. The receptor set was obtained from an adult who was a healthcare worker with PCR-confirmed SARS-CoV-2 infection or an uninfected control (not recorded which).

The CDR3 nucleotides are TGTGCCAGCGGCCAAGGGACAGGCGGAAACAATGAGCAGTTCTTC. It yields the protein CASGQGTGGNNEQFF. The chain recombines TRBV7-3 with TRBJ2-1, with 8 bases aligning to TRBD1. The CDR3 consists of 15 residues. The V segment lost 8 bases and the J segment 5 bases; nucleotides outside the gene matches: 11. Germline lookup yields CDR1 SGHTA and CDR2 FQGTGA.

This clonotype was seen at least ten times. The chain uses TRBV5-5 and TRBJ2-5, with 8 bases aligning to TRBD1. Germline V CDR1 and CDR2: SGHKS, YYEKEE (reference sequence). The CDR3 has 13 residues. Unmatched junction bases numbered 5, after V lost 5 bases and J lost 5 bases. The CDR3 nucleotides are TGTGCCAGCAGTCCCCCAGGGGGCGAGACCCAGTACTTC. Its translation is CASSPPGGETQYF.

V gene TRBV11-3 combines with J gene TRBJ2-5, with 9 bases aligning to TRBD1. J gave up 4 bases and V 5 bases, and 11 bases lay outside the gene matches. This CDR3 comprises 16 residues. Germline V gives CDR1 SGHNT, CDR2 YENEEA. The CDR3 is CASSARSQGAGETQYF. CDR3 coding DNA: TGTGCCAGCAGCGCCAGATCACAGGGGGCAGGAGAGACCCAGTACTTC.

This clonotype was detected many times. The gene calls are TRBV5-8 and TRBJ2-1; D ambiguous. This CDR3 is built from 14 residues. V was clipped by 2 bases and J by 7 bases, with 13 bases between them. Germline loops: CDR1 SGHTS, CDR2 YDEGEE. The CDR3 DNA follows: TGTGCCAGCAGCTTTTGGGATTCGGGTAATGAGCAGTTCTTC. This gives the protein CASSFWDSGNEQFF. The whole variable domain, remainder taken from reference TRBV5-8 and TRBJ2-1, is EAGVTQSPTHLIKTRGQQATLRCSPISGHTSVYWYQQALGLGLQFLLWYDEGEERNRGNFPPRFSGRQFPNYSSELNVNALELEDSALYLCASSFWDSGNEQFFGPGTRLTVL.

Ten or more counts support this clonotype. The chain combines TRBV6-2 or TRBV6-3 with TRBJ1-1; D gene unclear. V gave up 0 bases and J gave up 1 base, with 15 bases separating them. The CDR3 contains 17 residues. The germline V gene encodes CDR1 MNHEY and CDR2 SVGEGT. The CDR3 region is CASSYSSTKVQNTEAFF. The DNA of the CDR3 is TGTGCCAGCAGTTACTCGAGTACTAAGGTTCAGAACACTGAAGCTTTCTTT.

This clonotype was found many times. The CDR3 region is CASSSLAISDTQYF. CDR3 nucleotides: TGTGCCAGCAGCTCACTAGCAATATCAGATACGCAGTATTTT. The chain is built from TRBV12-3 or TRBV12-4 and TRBJ2-3; D possibly corresponds to TRBD2 (6 bases). CDR3 length: 14 amino acids. With 6 bases removed from V and 4 bases from J, the gap between germline ends came to 14 bases.

This chain joins TRBV7-9 and TRBJ2-7; D is perhaps TRBD2 (5 bases). Germline V gene lookup returns CDR1 SEHNR and CDR2 FQNEAQ (reference sequence). Trimming removed 1 base at V and 2 bases at J, with 9 bases between. The CDR3 runs to 14 residues. The CDR3 protein is CASSLEGSPYEQYF. As DNA, the CDR3 is TGTGCCAGCAGCTTAGAAGGGAGTCCCTACGAGCAGTACTTC.

The table lists this clonotype with a few counts. This rearrangement joins TRBV4-3 to TRBJ2-7, with D possibly matching TRBD1 (6 bases). CDR1 and CDR2 from the germline V gene are LGHNA and YSLEER. The CDR3 is made up of 16 amino acids. Trimming took 0 bases from V and 2 from J, leaving 14 bases between them. DNA for the CDR3: TGCGCCAGCAGCCAAGAGGCCAGGGGCGCGACCTACGAGCAGTACTTC. It translates to CASSQEARGATYEQYF.